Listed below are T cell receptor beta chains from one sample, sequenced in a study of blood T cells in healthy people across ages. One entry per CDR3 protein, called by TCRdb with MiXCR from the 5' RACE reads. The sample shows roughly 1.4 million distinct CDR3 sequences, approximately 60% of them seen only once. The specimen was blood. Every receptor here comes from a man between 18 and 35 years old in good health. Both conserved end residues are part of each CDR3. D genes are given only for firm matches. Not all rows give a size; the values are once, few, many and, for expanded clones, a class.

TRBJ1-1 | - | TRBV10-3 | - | CASKGTNTEAFF | TGTGCCAGCAAAGGGACGAACACTGAAGCTTTCTTT
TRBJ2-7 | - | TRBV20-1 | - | CSASDGTYEQYF | TGCAGTGCGTCGGACGGGACCTACGAGCAGTACTTC
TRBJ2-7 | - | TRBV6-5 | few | CASSYSQESSYEQYF | TGTGCCAGCAGTTACTCACAGGAGAGCTCCTACGAGCAGTACTTC
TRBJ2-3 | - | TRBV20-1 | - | CSASGGYSSSTDTQYF | TGCAGTGCTAGTGGCGGTTATAGCTCTAGCACAGATACGCAGTATTTT
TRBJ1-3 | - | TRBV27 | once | CASMDGGSGNTIYF | TGTGCCAGCATGGACGGAGGCTCTGGAAACACCATATATTTT
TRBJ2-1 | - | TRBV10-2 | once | CASKGEPSYNEQFF | TGCGCCAGCAAAGGGGAGCCTTCCTACAATGAGCAGTTCTTC
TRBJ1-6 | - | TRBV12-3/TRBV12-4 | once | CASSLRAGRSYNSPLHF | TGTGCCAGCAGTTTACGGGCAGGACGCTCCTATAATTCACCCCTCCACTTT
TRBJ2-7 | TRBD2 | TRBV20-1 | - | CSALPLAGNSYEQYF | TGCAGTGCTCTCCCCCTAGCGGGGAACTCCTACGAGCAGTACTTC
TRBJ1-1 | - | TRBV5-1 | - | CASSLREAGNTEAFF | TGCGCCAGCAGCTTGAGAGAGGCAGGTAACACTGAAGCTTTCTTT
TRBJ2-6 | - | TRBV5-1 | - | CASSPFGGSGANVLTF | TGCGCCAGCAGCCCCTTCGGGGGCTCTGGGGCCAACGTCCTGACTTTC
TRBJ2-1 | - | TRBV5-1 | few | CASSWGQELNEQFF | TGCGCCAGCAGCTGGGGACAAGAGCTCAATGAGCAGTTCTTC
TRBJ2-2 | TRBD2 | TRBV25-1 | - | CASSGSGPANTGELFF | TGTGCCAGCAGTGGTAGCGGGCCCGCGAACACCGGGGAGCTGTTTTTT
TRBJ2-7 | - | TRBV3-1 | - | CASSQAAYYEQYF | TGTGCCAGCAGCCAAGCAGCATACTACGAGCAGTACTTC
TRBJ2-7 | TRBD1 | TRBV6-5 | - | CASSYSTGAYEQYF | TGTGCCAGCAGTTACTCTACAGGGGCCTACGAGCAGTACTTC
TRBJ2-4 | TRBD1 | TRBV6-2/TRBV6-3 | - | CASSLDRGENIQYF | TGTGCCAGCAGCTTAGACAGGGGAGAAAACATTCAGTACTTC
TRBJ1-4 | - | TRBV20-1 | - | CSARTPGQINEKLFF | TGCAGTGCTAGAACGCCGGGACAAATTAATGAAAAACTGTTTTTT
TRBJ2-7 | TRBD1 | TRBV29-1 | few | CSVVVGQGAFEQYF | TGCAGCGTCGTAGTGGGACAGGGGGCGTTCGAGCAGTACTTC
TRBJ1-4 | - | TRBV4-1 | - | CASSPLWAGSYEKLFF | TGCGCCAGCAGCCCCCTCTGGGCGGGAAGTTACGAAAAACTGTTTTTT
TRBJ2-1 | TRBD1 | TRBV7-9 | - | CASSLAPGTGGSYNEQFF | TGTGCCAGCAGCTTAGCCCCTGGGACAGGGGGCTCCTACAATGAGCAGTTCTTC
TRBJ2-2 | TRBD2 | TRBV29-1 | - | CSVGTSGSQGNTGELFF | TGCAGCGTAGGGACTAGCGGGTCTCAAGGGAACACCGGGGAGCTGTTTTTT
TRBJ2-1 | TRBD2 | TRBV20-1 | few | CSANFASGPSYNEQFF | TGCAGTGCTAACTTTGCTAGCGGGCCGTCCTACAATGAGCAGTTCTTC
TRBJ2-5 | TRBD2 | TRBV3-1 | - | CASSQDSSGGREQYF | TGTGCCAGCAGCCAAGATTCTAGCGGGGGTCGTGAGCAGTACTTC
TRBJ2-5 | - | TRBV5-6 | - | CASNSQGYQETQYF | TGTGCCAGCAACTCCCAGGGGTACCAAGAGACCCAGTACTTC
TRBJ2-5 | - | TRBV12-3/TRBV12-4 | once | CASSFIGRGVQETQYF | TGTGCCAGCAGTTTCATCGGCAGGGGGGTACAAGAGACCCAGTACTTC
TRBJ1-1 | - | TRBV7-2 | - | CASRPIGGNTEAFF | TGTGCCAGCAGACCCATTGGCGGGAACACTGAAGCTTTCTTT
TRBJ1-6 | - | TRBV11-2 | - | CASRIEGRYSPLHF | TGTGCCAGCCGCATCGAAGGGAGGTATTCACCCCTCCACTTT
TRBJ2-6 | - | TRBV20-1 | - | CSVSAGGLPGANVLTF | TGCAGTGTCTCGGCAGGGGGGCTGCCTGGGGCCAACGTCCTGACTTTC
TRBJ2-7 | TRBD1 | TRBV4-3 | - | CASSPSPGQGLEQYF | TGCGCCAGCAGCCCATCACCGGGACAGGGGCTCGAGCAGTACTTC
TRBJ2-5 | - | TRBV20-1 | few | CSAIVGRETQYF | TGCAGTGCTATCGTGGGGCGAGAGACCCAGTACTTC
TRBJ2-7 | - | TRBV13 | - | CASSSYRVPPAFFYNEQYF | TGTGCCAGCAGCTCCTACCGGGTCCCTCCAGCGTTCTTCTACAATGAGCAGTACTTC
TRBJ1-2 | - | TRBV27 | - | CASSLLKTGNYGYTF | TGTGCCAGCAGTTTACTCAAGACGGGGAACTATGGCTACACCTTC
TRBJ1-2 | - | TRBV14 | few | CASSQDPQYYGYTF | TGTGCCAGCAGCCAAGATCCACAGTACTATGGCTACACCTTC
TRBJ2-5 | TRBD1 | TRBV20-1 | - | CSAQGATVLRETQYF | TGCAGTGCTCAGGGGGCGACCGTTCTTCGGGAGACCCAGTACTTC
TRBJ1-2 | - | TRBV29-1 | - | CSVDVYTF | TGCAGCGTTGATGTCTACACCTTC
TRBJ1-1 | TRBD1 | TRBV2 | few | CASSQDRANTEAFF | TGTGCCAGCAGTCAGGACAGGGCGAACACTGAAGCTTTCTTT